This T cell receptor (beta chain) was retrieved from a study of T cell changes during pregnancy in multiple sclerosis. Looked up from germline, CDR1 is SGHTA and CDR2 is FQGNSA. Trimming removed 1 base from V and 5 bases from J, with 11 bases in between. CDR3 length: 14 amino acids. This clone was seen only once. Profiled with immunoSEQ multiplex PCR; TCRdb holds only in-frame clones, not every one. The data contain about 68,000 clones, more than 80% of them singletons. The chain has TRBV7-2 and TRBJ1-1; unclear D gene. Sequenced material: peripheral blood, taken in the second trimester of pregnancy. This sequence originates from a female donor with multiple sclerosis, enrolled in a pregnancy study. The CDR3 DNA reads as TGTGCCAGCAGCTTAGAGCTTGTCTCTACTGAAGCTTTCTTT. Protein product: CASSLELVSTEAFF.